The subject of this entry is one TCR beta chain. This entry belongs to a study of blood T cell repertoires in COVID-19. Study details: Whether acute or convalescent, the COVID-19 samples came from the United States, Italy and Spain. Nucleic acid was either cDNA or gDNA, and it came from T cells, B-cell-depleted T cells, or PBMCs.

Germline-derived CDR1 and CDR2 are MNHEY and SVGAGI. J was trimmed by 2 bases and V by 6 bases; bases with no gene match: 9. CDR3 length: 15 amino acids. As handled by the study authors: Researchers report that nucleated cell counts were estimated from reference gene primer amplification. Repertoires were generated with immunoSEQ multiplex PCR, while TCRdb's copy carries only in-frame clones and drops some. V and J calls and clone size are as listed in that table; D and trimming were resolved from the DNA. The profile shows 250,000 to 400,000 clones, around 87% of them singletons. The sequence was collected from a man between 45 and 60 years old with active or convalescent COVID-19. V and J are TRBV6-5 and TRBJ1-1, with TRBD1 matching 7 bases. Sequenced material: peripheral blood. The chain's CDR3 is CASRPGAGGNTEAFF. The CDR3 DNA reads TGTGCCAGCAGACCCGGGGCAGGGGGTAACACTGAAGCTTTCTTT.